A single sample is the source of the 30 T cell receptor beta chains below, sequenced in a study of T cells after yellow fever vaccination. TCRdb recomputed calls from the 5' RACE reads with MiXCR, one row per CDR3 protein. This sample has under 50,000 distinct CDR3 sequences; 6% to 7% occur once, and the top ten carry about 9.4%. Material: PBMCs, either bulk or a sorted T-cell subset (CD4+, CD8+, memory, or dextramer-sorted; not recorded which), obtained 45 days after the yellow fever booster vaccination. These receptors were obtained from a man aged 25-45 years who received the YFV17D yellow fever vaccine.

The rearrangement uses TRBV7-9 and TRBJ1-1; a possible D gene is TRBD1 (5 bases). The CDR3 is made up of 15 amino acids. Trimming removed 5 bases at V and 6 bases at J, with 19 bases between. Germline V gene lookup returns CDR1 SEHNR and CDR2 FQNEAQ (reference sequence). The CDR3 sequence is CASSTTDAPGPEAFF. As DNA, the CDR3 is TGTGCCAGCAGCACAACCGACGCCCCGGGACCTGAAGCTTTCTTT. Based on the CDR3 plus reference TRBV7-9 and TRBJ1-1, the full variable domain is DTGVSQNPRHKITKRGQNVTFRCDPISEHNRLYWYRQTLGQGPEFLTYFQNEAQLEKSRLLSDRFSAERPKGSFSTLEIQRTEQGDSAMYLCASSTTDAPGPEAFFGQGTRLTVV.

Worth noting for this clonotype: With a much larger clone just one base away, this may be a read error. The CDR3 bases are TGCAGTTCAGGACAGGGGGCAAAGACCCAGTACTTC. Translated: CSSGQGAKTQYF. The gene calls are TRBV20-1 and TRBJ2-5; 11 nucleotides line up with TRBD1. The CDR3 contains 12 residues. From germline, CDR1 is DFQATT and CDR2 SNEGSKA (reference sequence). The V and J ends lost 8 bases and 6 bases, in that order; junction bases with no gene match: 5.

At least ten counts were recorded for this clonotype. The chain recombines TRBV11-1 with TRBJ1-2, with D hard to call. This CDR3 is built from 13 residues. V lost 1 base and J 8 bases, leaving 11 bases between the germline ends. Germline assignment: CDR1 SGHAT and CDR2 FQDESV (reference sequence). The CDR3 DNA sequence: TGTGCCAGCAGCTTAGTTACTGGGAGCGGCTACACCTTC. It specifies CASSLVTGSGYTF.

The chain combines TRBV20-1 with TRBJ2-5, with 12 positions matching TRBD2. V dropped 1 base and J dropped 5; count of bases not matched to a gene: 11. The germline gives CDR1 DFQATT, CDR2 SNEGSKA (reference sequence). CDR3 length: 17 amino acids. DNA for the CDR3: TGCAGTGCTAGAGGGGAACTAGCGGGAGGTGGCTGGGAGACCCAGTACTTC. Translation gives CSARGELAGGGWETQYF.

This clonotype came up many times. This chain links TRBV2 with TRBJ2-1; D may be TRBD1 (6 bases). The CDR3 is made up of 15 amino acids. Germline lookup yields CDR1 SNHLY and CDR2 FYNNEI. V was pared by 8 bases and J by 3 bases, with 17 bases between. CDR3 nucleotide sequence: TGTGCCAGCGTGCCCCAACAGGGCTACTACAATGAGCAGTTCTTC. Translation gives CASVPQQGYYNEQFF.

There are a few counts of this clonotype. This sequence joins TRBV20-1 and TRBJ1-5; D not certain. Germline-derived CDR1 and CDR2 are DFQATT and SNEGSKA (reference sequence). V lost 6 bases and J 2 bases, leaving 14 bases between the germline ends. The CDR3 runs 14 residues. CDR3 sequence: CSARSWEGNQPQHF. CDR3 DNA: TGCAGTGCCCGGTCTTGGGAGGGCAATCAGCCCCAGCATTTT.

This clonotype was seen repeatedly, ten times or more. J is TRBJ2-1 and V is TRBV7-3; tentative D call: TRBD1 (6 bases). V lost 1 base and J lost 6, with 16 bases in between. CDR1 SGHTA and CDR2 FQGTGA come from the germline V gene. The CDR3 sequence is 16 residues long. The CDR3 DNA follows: TGTGCCAGCAGCTTAAAAGGGCAAACAGGGTTCAATGAGCAGTTCTTC. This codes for CASSLKGQTGFNEQFF.

This chain's CDR3 is CSARESQGLPYEQYF. DNA of the CDR3: TGCAGTGCTAGAGAAAGTCAGGGACTTCCCTACGAGCAGTACTTC. This sequence joins TRBV20-1 and TRBJ2-7; D is perhaps TRBD2 (6 bases). This CDR3 region has 15 residues. V lost 0 bases and J lost 2, with 14 bases in between. CDR1 is DFQATT and CDR2 is SNEGSKA in the germline V gene (reference sequence).

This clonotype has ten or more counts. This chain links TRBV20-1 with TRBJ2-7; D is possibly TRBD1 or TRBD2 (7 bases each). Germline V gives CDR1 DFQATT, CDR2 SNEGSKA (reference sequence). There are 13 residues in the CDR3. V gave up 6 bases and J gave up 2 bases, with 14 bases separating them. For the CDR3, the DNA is TGCAGTGCCCCAGGGGGAGGGACCTACGAGCAGTACTTC. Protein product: CSAPGGGTYEQYF.

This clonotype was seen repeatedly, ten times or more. The CDR3 loop is CASSLNQETQYF. CDR3 in DNA: TGTGCCAGCAGCTTAAACCAAGAGACCCAGTACTTC. The chain links TRBV7-6 to TRBJ2-5; unclear D gene. CDR3 length: 12 amino acids. The germline V gene has CDR1 SGHVS and CDR2 FNYEAQ. Trimming removed 2 bases at V and 0 bases at J, with 1 base between.

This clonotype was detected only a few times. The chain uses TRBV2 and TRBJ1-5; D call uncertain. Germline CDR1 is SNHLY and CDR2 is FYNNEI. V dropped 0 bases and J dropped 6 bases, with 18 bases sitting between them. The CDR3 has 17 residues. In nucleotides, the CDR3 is TGTGCCAGCAGTGAAGCCCGAGTTGTAAGGGTTGCTCAGCCCCAGCATTTT. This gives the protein CASSEARVVRVAQPQHF. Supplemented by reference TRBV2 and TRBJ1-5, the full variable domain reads EPEVTQTPSHQVTQMGQEVILRCVPISNHLYFYWYRQILGQKVEFLVSFYNNEISEKSEIFDDQFSVERPDGSNFTLKIRSTKLEDSAMYFCASSEARVVRVAQPQHFGDGTRLSIL.

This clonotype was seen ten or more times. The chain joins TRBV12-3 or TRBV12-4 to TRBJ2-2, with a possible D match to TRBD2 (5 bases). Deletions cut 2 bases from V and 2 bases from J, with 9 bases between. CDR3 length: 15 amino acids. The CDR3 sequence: CASSLLGINTGELFF. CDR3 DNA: TGTGCCAGCAGTTTACTCGGGATAAACACCGGGGAGCTGTTTTTT.

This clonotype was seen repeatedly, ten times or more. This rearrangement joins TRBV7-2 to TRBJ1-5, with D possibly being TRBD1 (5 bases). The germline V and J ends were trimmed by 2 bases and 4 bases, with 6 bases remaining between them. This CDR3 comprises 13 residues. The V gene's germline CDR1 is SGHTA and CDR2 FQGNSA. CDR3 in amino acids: CASSLRGNQPQHF. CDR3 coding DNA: TGTGCCAGCAGCTTAAGGGGAAATCAGCCCCAGCATTTT.

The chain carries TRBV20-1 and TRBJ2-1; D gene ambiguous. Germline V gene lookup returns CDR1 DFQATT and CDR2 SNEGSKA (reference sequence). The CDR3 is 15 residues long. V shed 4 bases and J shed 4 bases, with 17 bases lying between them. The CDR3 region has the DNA TGCAGTGCTAAGGCCGACTCGAGCAATTACAATGAGCAGTTCTTC. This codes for CSAKADSSNYNEQFF.

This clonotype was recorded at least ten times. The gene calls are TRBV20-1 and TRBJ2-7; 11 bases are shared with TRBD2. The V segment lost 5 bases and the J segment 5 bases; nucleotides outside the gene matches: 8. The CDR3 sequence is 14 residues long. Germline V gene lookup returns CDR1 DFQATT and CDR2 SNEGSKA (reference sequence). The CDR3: CSAHLAGGIHEQYF. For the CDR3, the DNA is TGCAGTGCTCACCTAGCGGGAGGTATCCACGAGCAGTACTTC.

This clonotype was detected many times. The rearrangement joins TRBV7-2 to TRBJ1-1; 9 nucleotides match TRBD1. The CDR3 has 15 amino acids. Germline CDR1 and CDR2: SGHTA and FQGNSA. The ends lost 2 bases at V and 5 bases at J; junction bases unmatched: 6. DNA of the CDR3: TGTGCCAGCAGCTTAAGGGGACAGGGTGGAACTGAAGCTTTCTTT. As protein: CASSLRGQGGTEAFF.

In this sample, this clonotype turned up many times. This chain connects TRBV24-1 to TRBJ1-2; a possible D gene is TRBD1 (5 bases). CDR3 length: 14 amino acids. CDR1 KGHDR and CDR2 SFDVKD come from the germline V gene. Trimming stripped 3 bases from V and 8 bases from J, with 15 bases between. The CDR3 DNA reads TGTGCCACCAGTGATCCAGGGAGAGGAGAAGGCTACACCTTC. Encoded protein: CATSDPGRGEGYTF.

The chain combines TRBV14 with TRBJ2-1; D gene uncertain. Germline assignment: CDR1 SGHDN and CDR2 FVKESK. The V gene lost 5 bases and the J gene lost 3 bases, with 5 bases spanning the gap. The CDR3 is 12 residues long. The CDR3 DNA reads TGTGCCAGCAGCGCCAACTACAATGAGCAGTTCTTC. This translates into CASSANYNEQFF.

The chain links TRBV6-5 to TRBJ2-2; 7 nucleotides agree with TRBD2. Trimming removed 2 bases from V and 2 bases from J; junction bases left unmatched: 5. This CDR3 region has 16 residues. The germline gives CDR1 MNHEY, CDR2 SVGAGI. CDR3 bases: TGTGCCAGCAGTTACCGGGGAGGGCGAAACACCGGGGAGCTGTTTTTT. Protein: CASSYRGGRNTGELFF.

In nucleotides, the CDR3 is TGTGCCAGCAGCTTAACACAGGGCAAGAGGAAGCTATACAATGAGCAGTTCTTC. Its protein is CASSLTQGKRKLYNEQFF. The rearrangement joins TRBV11-2 to TRBJ2-1; D perhaps matches TRBD1 (6 bases). This CDR3 contains 18 residues. The V gene's germline CDR1 is SGHAT and CDR2 FQNNGV. Trimming stripped 2 bases from V and 4 bases from J, with 21 bases between.

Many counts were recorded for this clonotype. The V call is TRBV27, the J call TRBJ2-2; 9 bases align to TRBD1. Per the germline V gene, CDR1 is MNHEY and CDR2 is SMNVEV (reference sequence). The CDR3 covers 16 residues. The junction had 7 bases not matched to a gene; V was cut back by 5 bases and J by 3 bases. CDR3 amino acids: CASSTGGQMYTGELFF. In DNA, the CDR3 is TGTGCCAGCAGTACAGGGGGCCAGATGTACACCGGGGAGCTGTTTTTT.

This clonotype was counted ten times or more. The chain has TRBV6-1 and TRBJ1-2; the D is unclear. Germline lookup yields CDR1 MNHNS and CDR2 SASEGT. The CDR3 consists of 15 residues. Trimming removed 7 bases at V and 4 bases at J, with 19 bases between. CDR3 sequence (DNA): TGTGCCAGCACCCCGGACCTAAGGCAGACCTATGGCTACACCTTC. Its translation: CASTPDLRQTYGYTF.

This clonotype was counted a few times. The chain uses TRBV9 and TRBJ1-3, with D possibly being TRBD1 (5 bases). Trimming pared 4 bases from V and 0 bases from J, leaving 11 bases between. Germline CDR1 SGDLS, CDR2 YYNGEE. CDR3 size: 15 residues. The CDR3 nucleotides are TGTGCCAGCAGCACCCACAGGAGCTCTGGAAACACCATATATTTT. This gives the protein CASSTHRSSGNTIYF.

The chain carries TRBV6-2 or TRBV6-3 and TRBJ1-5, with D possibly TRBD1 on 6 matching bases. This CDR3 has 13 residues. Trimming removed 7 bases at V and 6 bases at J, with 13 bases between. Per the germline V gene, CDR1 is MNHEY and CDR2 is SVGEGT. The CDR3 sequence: CASNTGLFQPQHF. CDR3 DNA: TGTGCCAGCAATACAGGGTTATTTCAGCCCCAGCATTTT.

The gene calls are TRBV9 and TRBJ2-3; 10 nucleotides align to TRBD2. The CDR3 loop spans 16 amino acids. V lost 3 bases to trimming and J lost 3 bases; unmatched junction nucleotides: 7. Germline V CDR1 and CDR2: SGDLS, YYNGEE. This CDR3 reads CASSGDSGRRTDTQYF. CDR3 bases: TGTGCCAGCAGCGGCGATAGCGGGAGGCGGACAGATACGCAGTATTTT.

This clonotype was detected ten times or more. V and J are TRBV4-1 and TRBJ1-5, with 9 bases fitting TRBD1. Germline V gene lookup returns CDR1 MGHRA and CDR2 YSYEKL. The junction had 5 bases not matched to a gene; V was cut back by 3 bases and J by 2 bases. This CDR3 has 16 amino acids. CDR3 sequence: CASSQGTGLGNQPQHF. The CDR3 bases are TGCGCCAGCAGCCAGGGGACAGGGCTCGGCAATCAGCCCCAGCATTTT.

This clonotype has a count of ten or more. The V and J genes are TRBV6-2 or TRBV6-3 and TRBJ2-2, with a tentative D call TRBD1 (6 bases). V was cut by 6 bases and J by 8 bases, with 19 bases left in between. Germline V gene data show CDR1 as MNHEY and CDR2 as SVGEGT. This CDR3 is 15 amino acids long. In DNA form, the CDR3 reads TGTGCCAGCAGGACAGGTCCAGGCAGTCGTGGGGAGCTGTTTTTT. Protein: CASRTGPGSRGELFF.

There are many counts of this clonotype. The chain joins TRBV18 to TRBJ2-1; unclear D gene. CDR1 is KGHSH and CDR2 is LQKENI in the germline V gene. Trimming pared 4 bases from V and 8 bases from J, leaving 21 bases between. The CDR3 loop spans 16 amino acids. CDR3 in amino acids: CASSRSRRRPTDEQFF. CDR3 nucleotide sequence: TGTGCCAGCTCACGTTCGCGGAGACGCCCTACGGATGAGCAGTTCTTC.

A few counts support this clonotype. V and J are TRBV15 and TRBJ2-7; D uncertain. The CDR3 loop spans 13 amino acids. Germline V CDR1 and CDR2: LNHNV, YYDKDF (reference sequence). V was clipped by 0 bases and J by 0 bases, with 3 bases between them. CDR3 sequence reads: CATSREGSYEQYF. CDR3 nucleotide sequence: TGTGCCACCAGCAGAGAAGGCTCCTACGAGCAGTACTTC.

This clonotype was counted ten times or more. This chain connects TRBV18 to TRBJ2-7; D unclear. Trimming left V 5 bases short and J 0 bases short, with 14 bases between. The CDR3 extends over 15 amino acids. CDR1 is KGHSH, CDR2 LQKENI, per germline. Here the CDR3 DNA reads TGTGCCAGCTCAACCATTTCCGGGCCCTCCTACGAGCAGTACTTC. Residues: CASSTISGPSYEQYF. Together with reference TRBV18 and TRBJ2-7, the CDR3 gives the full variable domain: NAGVMQNPRHLVRRRGQEARLRCSPMKGHSHVYWYRQLPEEGLKFMVYLQKENIIDESGMPKERFSAEFPKEGPSILRIQQVVRGDSAAYFCASSTISGPSYEQYFGPGTRLTVT.